This T cell receptor beta chain was sequenced for a study of blood T cells in healthy people across ages. Together with a sample-barcoded 5' primer, a J-beta primer mix was included in a second PCR lasting about 7 to 11 cycles. Each CDR3 protein is one row after TCRdb ran MiXCR on the 5' RACE reads. The repertoire holds 1.2 million to 1.5 million distinct CDR3 sequences, with 42% as singletons. CDR1 SGHRS and CDR2 YFSETQ come from the germline V gene. The CDR3 totals 16 residues. V gave up 0 bases and J gave up 0 bases; unmatched junction bases: 6. Sequenced input: blood. This receptor was identified in a woman under 30 in good health. The gene calls are TRBV5-1 and TRBJ2-7, with 7 bases that match TRBD1. DNA of the CDR3: TGCGCCAGCAGCTTGGTTTCGGGACAGAGCTCCTACGAGCAGTACTTC. Protein sequence: CASSLVSGQSSYEQYF.